These 6 T cell receptor beta chains came from one sample sequenced in a study of blood T cell repertoires in COVID-19. Measured with immunoSEQ multiplex PCR; TCRdb has only the in-frame clones, and not every one. The sample holds 77,000 or so clones; 75% to 85% are singletons and the top ten take about 6%. Sequenced input: peripheral blood. These receptors were taken from a woman in her sixties with acute or convalescent COVID-19.

This clone was detected a few times. The chain is built from TRBV18 and TRBJ1-3; no firm D call. Germline V CDR1 and CDR2: KGHSH, LQKENI. With 2 bases removed from V and 4 bases from J, the gap between germline ends came to 12 bases. The CDR3 consists of 15 residues. The CDR3 DNA sequence: TGTGCCAGCTCACCAAGGGAGTTAATCGGAAACACCATATATTTT. It codes for CASSPRELIGNTIYF.

The chain links TRBV7-2 to TRBJ1-2, with 12 bases lining up with TRBD1. This CDR3 comprises 15 residues. Germline V lookup: CDR1 SGHTA, CDR2 FQGNSA. V dropped 5 bases and J dropped 4; count of bases not matched to a gene: 5. The CDR3 protein is CASSMGTGGGYGYTF. As DNA, the CDR3 is TGTGCCAGCAGCATGGGGACAGGGGGCGGCTATGGCTACACCTTC.

This clone was seen a single time. The chain links TRBV7-3 to TRBJ2-4; 8 bases agree with TRBD2. This CDR3 contains 15 residues. Trimming at V came to 0 bases and at J to 8 bases, leaving 6 bases not matched to a gene. Germline assignment: CDR1 SGHTA and CDR2 FQGTGA. CDR3 DNA sequence: TGTGCCAGCAGCTTAACCGGTACTAGCGGAGACATTCAGTACTTC. Translation: CASSLTGTSGDIQYF.

The chain joins TRBV18 to TRBJ2-7; 7 positions agree with TRBD1. With 5 bases clipped from V and 3 bases from J, the junction kept 4 bases outside the gene matches. Germline-derived CDR1 and CDR2 are KGHSH and LQKENI. The CDR3 has 13 amino acids. The CDR3 DNA sequence: TGTGCCAGCTCATCTCGACAGGGCTACGAGCAGTACTTC. This translates into CASSSRQGYEQYF.

As to this clone: At one boundary the junction diverges from the germline segment, which might be a read error. The rearrangement uses TRBV5-4 and TRBJ1-1, with D maybe TRBD1 (5 bases). The CDR3 loop spans 10 amino acids. In germline, CDR1 is SGHNT, CDR2 YYREEE (reference sequence). CDR3 sequence (DNA): TGTGCCAGCAGCCCCTTGGGGGGAAGGTTT. It is translated as CASSPLGGRF.

The chain employs TRBV10-1 and TRBJ2-3; TRBD1 agrees at 8 bases. J gave up 3 bases and V 7 bases, and 6 bases lay outside the gene matches. CDR1 is WNHNN, CDR2 SYGVQD, per germline (reference sequence). The CDR3 is made up of 14 amino acids. CDR3 in amino acids: CASKGTGSTDTQYF. CDR3 DNA sequence: TGCGCCAGCAAAGGGACAGGATCGACAGATACGCAGTATTTT.